This TCR beta chain was recovered during a study of shared clonotypes between healthy human individuals. Study details: Each donor's CD8 memory used one plate, CD8 naive two, each CD4 subset three.

Study observations and caveats: Shared clonotypes across all four donors exceeded non-shared ones in generation probability. It was expected that sequencing depth would affect clonotype sharing among donors.

Sequencing used immunoSEQ multiplex PCR; TCRdb keeps in-frame clones, though not all of them. The data hold some 550,000 clones, with roughly 97% observed a single time. Worth noting for this clone: Its specificity is not known.

Investigators divided CD4+ cells into CD45RA+ naive and CD45RA-negative memory subsets. Looked up from germline, CDR1 is KGHSH and CDR2 is LQKENI. The V and J ends lost 1 base and 2 bases respectively, with 12 bases between them. CDR3 length equals 16 residues. The source is a woman aged 25 to 39 in good health. The sequenced material came from naive CD4+ T cells sorted from blood. Subset described: CD45RA+ positively selected. V usage is TRBV18 and J usage is TRBJ1-3, with unresolved D. In DNA form, the CDR3 reads TGTGCCAGCTCACCACGTCGTTCCCTCACTGGAAACACCATATATTTT. It yields the protein CASSPRRSLTGNTIYF.